This TCR beta chain was sequenced for a study of shared clonotypes between healthy human individuals. Study-wide context: Each donor's CD8 memory used one plate, CD8 naive two, each CD4 subset three.

The method was immunoSEQ multiplex PCR; TCRdb's version includes in-frame clones alone and lacks a portion of them. The repertoire holds about 590,000 clones, around 95% seen once, with roughly 0.1% in the top ten. General observations from the study: In a handful of donors, about 5% of naive CD4 clonotypes appeared in common.

With respect to this clone: Its antigen is currently unknown.

Terminally differentiated effector memory CD45RA+ cells were left out of the naive CD8 fraction, which was CD45RO-negative and positively selected for CCR7. Donation came from healthy HIV-negative adults that had no recent acute infections or vaccinations. Germline assignment: CDR1 SSHAT and CDR2 FNYEAQ (reference sequence). Trimming removed 5 bases at V and 2 bases at J, with 9 bases between. CDR3 length: 13 residues. The sequence came from a woman in her 30s in good health. The chain recombines TRBV7-7 with TRBJ2-5; D remains ambiguous. Sequencing was done on a sample of naive CD8+ T cells sorted from blood. CDR3 protein: CASSEPEQETQYF. CDR3 nucleotides: TGTGCCAGCAGCGAACCCGAACAAGAGACCCAGTACTTC.